These T cell receptor beta chains were read from a single sample in a study of blood T cell repertoires in COVID-19. Sequencing used immunoSEQ multiplex PCR; TCRdb keeps in-frame clones, though not all of them. The table records 65,000 to 90,000 clones, almost 85% of them present only once. Sequencing input: peripheral blood. These receptors all come from a man in his sixties with acute or convalescent COVID-19. Both conserved end residues are trimmed from each CDR3.

j_call: TRBJ1-4; v_call: TRBV14; cdr3_aa: ASSRTGVSEKLF
j_call: TRBJ1-6; v_call: TRBV6-2/TRBV6-3; cdr3_aa: ASSWTANSPLH
j_call: TRBJ2-7; v_call: TRBV10-3; cdr3_aa: ATNPGLGFYEQY
j_call: TRBJ1-1; v_call: TRBV3-1/TRBV3-2; cdr3_aa: ASTPGRDMEAF
j_call: TRBJ1-6; v_call: TRBV12-3/TRBV12-4; cdr3_aa: ASTARGSPLH
j_call: TRBJ1-1; v_call: TRBV5-1; cdr3_aa: ASRTAGGAEAF
j_call: TRBJ2-5; v_call: TRBV6-5; cdr3_aa: ASSSQGTETQY
j_call: TRBJ2-3; v_call: TRBV7-2; cdr3_aa: ASSPTSGGATAQY
j_call: TRBJ1-3; v_call: TRBV10-1; cdr3_aa: ASSPGNSGNTIY
j_call: TRBJ2-1; v_call: TRBV7-6; cdr3_aa: ASSGYRGRNNEQF
j_call: TRBJ1-4; v_call: TRBV7-9; cdr3_aa: ASSTPGQTNEKLF
j_call: TRBJ2-2; v_call: TRBV4-1; cdr3_aa: ASSHEGRGTGELF
j_call: TRBJ1-1; v_call: TRBV27; cdr3_aa: ASSARQGRTEAF
j_call: TRBJ2-3; v_call: TRBV24-1; cdr3_aa: ATSDAGLAGGLDTQY
j_call: TRBJ2-1; v_call: TRBV10-3; cdr3_aa: AIGGPDKYNEQF